The next 29 T cell receptor beta chains were all read from a single sample in a study of vaccination effects on CD4 cells after COVID-19 (dated 2022 in TCRdb). To identify antigen-specific CD4+ T cell clonotypes by their expansion, the ViraFEST assay first stimulated PBMC with viral peptide pools and then applied TCR sequencing. After around eleven days of culture, CD4+ T cells were isolated with the EasySep CD4+ T cell isolation kit. PCR-confirmed SARS-CoV-2 infection had occurred in convalescent patients between March and December 2020, before the Alpha, Beta and Delta variants emerged in the United States. The antigens of these receptors remain unknown. The method behind the library was the immunoSEQ multiplex PCR assay. What TCRdb holds here is the immuneACCESS table cut down to in-frame rearrangements. Part of the clones is not present; checked against another copy, under half of the missing clones reflect an unresolved V gene, and the others are unexplained. The sample table shows roughly 57,000 clones, and more than 65% are seen once. The ten top clones hold around 5.5% of the sample.

Sequencing was performed on CD4+ T cells from PBMCs cultured with HIV peptides, taken before COVID-19 vaccination. Taken with the paper, the label for cell subset or site translates to: HIV-1 Nef peptide pool negative control/reference culture. Every receptor here comes from a human donor who had a prior SARS-CoV-2 infection.

This chain uses TRBV11-3 with TRBJ2-2; 8 bases line up with TRBD1. The CDR3 sequence is 14 residues long. CDR1 and CDR2 from the germline V gene are SGHNT and YENEEA. With 3 bases clipped from V and 4 bases from J, the junction kept 1 base outside the gene matches. In DNA form, the CDR3 reads TGTGCCAGCAGCTTGGACAGGGTCACCGGGGAGCTGTTTTTT. It codes for CASSLDRVTGELFF.

The table lists this clone with a count of one. V usage is TRBV10-3 and J usage is TRBJ2-1, with 12 bases fitting TRBD2. Trimming removed 10 bases from V and 9 bases from J; junction bases left unmatched: 7. The CDR3 has 13 residues. The V gene's germline CDR1 is ENHRY and CDR2 SYGVKD. The CDR3 sequence is CATSGRANGEQFF. The CDR3 bases are TGTGCCACTAGCGGGAGGGCCAATGGTGAGCAGTTCTTC.

The V gene is TRBV7-9, the J gene TRBJ2-3; no reliable D call. This CDR3 spans 16 amino acids. Trimming pared 5 bases from V and 2 bases from J, leaving 17 bases between. From germline, CDR1 is SEHNR and CDR2 FQNEAQ (reference sequence). DNA of the CDR3: TGTGCCAGCAGCCCCCAACAGCCACGAGCCACAGATACGCAGTATTTT. This sequence encodes CASSPQQPRATDTQYF.

The chain couples TRBV4-1 to TRBJ2-3, with 7 bases matching TRBD2. Germline lookup yields CDR1 MGHRA and CDR2 YSYEKL. The V gene end was trimmed by 2 bases and the J gene end by 1 base; junction bases not matched to a gene: 6. The CDR3 contains 16 residues. The CDR3 DNA follows: TGCGCCAGCAGCCAACATACTAGCGTCGGCACAGATACGCAGTATTTT. This sequence encodes CASSQHTSVGTDTQYF.

The chain carries TRBV24-1 and TRBJ2-1, with 12 bases that match TRBD2. The CDR3 runs 17 residues. The V gene's germline CDR1 is KGHDR and CDR2 SFDVKD. V was pared by 4 bases and J by 8 bases, with 11 bases of the junction left unmatched. The CDR3 DNA reads as TGTGCCACCAGTGAGTCCCTACTAGCGGGAGGTTCCGATGAGCAGTTCTTC. It codes for CATSESLLAGGSDEQFF.

V usage is TRBV9 and J usage is TRBJ2-2; D unclear. CDR1 and CDR2 from the germline V gene are SGDLS and YYNGEE. The CDR3 spans 16 residues. V dropped 4 bases and J dropped 5 bases, with 18 bases sitting between them. The CDR3 nucleotides are TGTGCCAGCAGCTTTAGGTGGCAGCCCGGTACCGGGGAGCTGTTTTTT. It translates to CASSFRWQPGTGELFF.

CDR3 in amino acids: CAISELGTVYGYTF. CDR3 coding DNA: TGTGCCATCAGTGAGCTCGGGACAGTCTATGGCTACACCTTC. The chain joins TRBV10-3 to TRBJ1-2, with TRBD1 matching 7 bases. Trimming removed 2 bases from V and 4 bases from J; junction bases left unmatched: 4. Germline V gene lookup returns CDR1 ENHRY and CDR2 SYGVKD. The CDR3 sequence is 14 residues long.

This clone was detected a few times. The V call is TRBV10-1, the J call TRBJ1-1; TRBD1 is a possible D gene (5 bases). The CDR3 runs 13 residues. Germline loops: CDR1 WNHNN, CDR2 SYGVQD (reference sequence). Trimming cost V 7 bases and J 5 bases, with 14 bases left between them. The CDR3 sequence is CASKGRSGTEAFF. The CDR3 coding sequence is TGCGCCAGCAAGGGACGCTCGGGGACTGAAGCTTTCTTT.

In DNA, the CDR3 is TGTGCCAGCAGCCTTATCACGGGAGGGGGTCTTGATACGCAGTATTTT. Translation gives CASSLITGGGLDTQYF. V and J are TRBV14 and TRBJ2-3, with TRBD2 matching 8 bases. CDR3 length: 16 amino acids. Germline CDR1 is SGHDN and CDR2 is FVKESK. Trimming removed 4 bases from V and 6 bases from J; junction bases left unmatched: 12. The full variable domain, with the rest looked up from reference TRBV14 and TRBJ2-3, is EAGVTQFPSHSVIEKGQTVTLRCDPISGHDNLYWYRRVMGKEIKFLLHFVKESKQDESGMPNNRFLAERTGGTYSTLKVQPAELEDSGVYFCASSLITGGGLDTQYFGPGTRLTVL.

The CDR3 loop is CASSSTGGRRYGYTF. CDR3 in DNA: TGTGCCAGCAGTTCGACAGGGGGCCGCCGCTATGGCTACACCTTC. The chain has TRBV6-5 and TRBJ1-2; 10 nucleotides match TRBD1. Trimming took 4 bases from V and 4 from J; bases not matched to a gene: 6. The CDR3 spans 15 residues. Germline assignment: CDR1 MNHEY and CDR2 SVGAGI.

The chain links TRBV10-3 to TRBJ2-7; weak D call: TRBD2 (5 bases). V was shortened by 5 bases and J by 3 bases, with 14 bases between the two germline ends. CDR1 and CDR2 (germline): ENHRY, SYGVKD. CDR3 size: 14 residues. The CDR3 nucleotides are TGTGCCATCAGTCTTGCAAGCGGAGGCTACGAGCAGTACTTC. Its protein product is CAISLASGGYEQYF.

This chain links TRBV19 with TRBJ2-4; D is perhaps TRBD1 (5 bases). This CDR3 region has 17 residues. Germline CDR1 and CDR2: LNHDA and SQIVND (reference sequence). V was cut by 0 bases and J by 4 bases, with 16 bases left in between. The CDR3 spells CASSIDLSKDSKNIQYF. CDR3 DNA sequence: TGTGCCAGTAGTATAGATCTATCGAAAGACAGTAAAAACATTCAGTACTTC.

V and J are TRBV4-2 and TRBJ2-1; TRBD2 matches at 7 bases. V dropped 4 bases and J dropped 1; count of bases not matched to a gene: 7. Germline V gives CDR1 LGHNA, CDR2 YNFKEQ. This CDR3 is 16 amino acids long. The CDR3 region has the DNA TGTGCCAGCAGCCCACGGGGGGACGCGTCCTACAATGAGCAGTTCTTC. Residues: CASSPRGDASYNEQFF.

This clone showed up just a few times. The CDR3 protein is CASSLRPRGVGNTIYF. DNA for the CDR3: TGTGCCAGCAGCTTAAGACCACGAGGGGTTGGAAACACCATATATTTT. This rearrangement joins TRBV7-3 to TRBJ1-3, with TRBD1 as a possible D gene (5 bases). The CDR3 is 16 residues long. V gave up 1 base and J gave up 3 bases, with 13 bases separating them. In germline, CDR1 is SGHTA, CDR2 FQGTGA.

This chain links TRBV10-3 with TRBJ2-1; 14 bases are a match to TRBD2. The V and J ends lost 7 bases and 0 bases, in that order; junction bases with no gene match: 11. The CDR3 loop spans 19 amino acids. Germline V gives CDR1 ENHRY, CDR2 SYGVKD. CDR3 sequence: CAIKPTSGGAVTSYNEQFF. The CDR3 DNA follows: TGTGCCATCAAACCGACTAGCGGGGGGGCGGTAACCTCCTACAATGAGCAGTTCTTC.

This clone appeared once. The chain uses TRBV24-1 and TRBJ2-1; the D gene is possibly TRBD2 (5 bases). The V and J ends lost 0 bases and 1 base respectively, with 9 bases between them. Germline CDR1 is KGHDR and CDR2 is SFDVKD. This CDR3 contains 16 residues. The CDR3 here is CATSDLVPGSYNEQFF. The CDR3 DNA sequence: TGTGCCACCAGTGATTTGGTCCCGGGATCCTACAATGAGCAGTTCTTC.

The V gene is TRBV5-5, the J gene TRBJ1-1, with a weak D call TRBD1 (6 bases). The CDR3 is made up of 15 amino acids. Germline V lookup: CDR1 SGHKS, CDR2 YYEKEE (reference sequence). The V end lost 2 bases, the J end lost 6 bases, and 17 bases lay between the germline ends. CDR3 in amino acids: CASSFRGRGEPEAFF. The CDR3 DNA reads as TGTGCCAGCAGCTTCCGGGGTAGGGGGGAACCTGAAGCTTTCTTT.

This clone appeared a few times. The chain carries TRBV25-1 and TRBJ1-1; D may be TRBD1 (6 bases). V was clipped by 5 bases and J by 5 bases, with 12 bases between them. This CDR3 contains 13 residues. CDR1 MGHDK and CDR2 SYGVNS come from the germline V gene. CDR3 region: CASSQGGGTEAFF. CDR3 in DNA: TGTGCCAGCAGTCAGGGAGGGGGGACTGAAGCTTTCTTT.

This rearrangement joins TRBV5-8 to TRBJ2-3; TRBD2 is a possible D gene (5 bases). Germline CDR1 SGHTS, CDR2 YDEGEE. Trimming cost V 0 bases and J 3 bases, with 14 bases left between them. The CDR3 has 16 amino acids. This CDR3 is CASSLGAEVGTDTQYF. The CDR3 DNA reads TGTGCCAGCAGCTTGGGAGCGGAGGTTGGGACAGATACGCAGTATTTT.

The rearrangement joins TRBV9 to TRBJ2-1; the match to TRBD2 covers 9 bases. The CDR3 extends over 17 amino acids. In germline, CDR1 is SGDLS, CDR2 YYNGEE. With 3 bases clipped from V and 4 bases from J, the junction kept 11 bases outside the gene matches. CDR3 loop: CASSGREGYNPYNEQFF. The CDR3 nucleotides are TGTGCCAGCAGCGGGCGGGAGGGATACAATCCATACAATGAGCAGTTCTTC.

The rearrangement joins TRBV5-6 to TRBJ1-2; D not certain. Germline V gene data show CDR1 as SGHDT and CDR2 as YYEEEE. V shed 1 base and J shed 4 bases, with 11 bases lying between them. The CDR3 sequence is 14 residues long. The CDR3 DNA follows: TGTGCCAGCAGCTTGATTTGGGGTGGCTATGGCTACACCTTC. Residues: CASSLIWGGYGYTF.

This clone has only one observation. This rearrangement joins TRBV7-9 to TRBJ1-4; D is perhaps TRBD1 (5 bases). Germline V lookup: CDR1 SEHNR, CDR2 FQNEAQ (reference sequence). V was shortened by 7 bases and J by 8 bases, with 14 bases between the two germline ends. This CDR3 has 13 residues. Here the CDR3 DNA reads TGTGCCAGCAACCAGGGCCCCACCGAAAAACTGTTTTTT. Protein sequence: CASNQGPTEKLFF.

This CDR3 is CASSRGVPGETQYF. CDR3 nucleotides: TGTGCCAGCAGCCGAGGGGTGCCGGGGGAGACCCAGTACTTC. V is TRBV2 and J is TRBJ2-5; D might be TRBD1 or TRBD2, each matching 5 bases. V dropped 6 bases and J dropped 5 bases, with 16 bases sitting between them. Germline V gene data show CDR1 as SNHLY and CDR2 as FYNNEI. CDR3 size: 14 residues.

The chain recombines TRBV5-1 with TRBJ2-4, with TRBD2 matching 8 bases. Germline CDR1 reads SGHRS; CDR2 reads YFSETQ. V shed 0 bases and J 6 bases; nucleotides not matched to a gene: 8. The CDR3 spans 16 residues. In nucleotides, the CDR3 is TGCGCCAGCAGCTTGGATCGGGGGGGCTTCGGAAACATTCAGTACTTC. This sequence encodes CASSLDRGGFGNIQYF.

This clone has only one observation. This chain connects TRBV7-2 to TRBJ2-7, with TRBD2 matching over 14 bases. J was trimmed by 4 bases and V by 3 bases; bases with no gene match: 2. CDR1 is SGHTA and CDR2 is FQGNSA in the germline V gene. The CDR3 spans 15 residues. In DNA form, the CDR3 reads TGTGCCAGCAGCTTTGGGACTAGCGGGAGATACGAGCAGTACTTC. Its translation is CASSFGTSGRYEQYF.

The chain carries TRBV11-3 and TRBJ2-7, with a weak D call TRBD2 (6 bases). The CDR3 spans 14 residues. Trimming took 5 bases from V and 3 from J, leaving 14 bases between them. Germline assignment: CDR1 SGHNT and CDR2 YENEEA. The chain's CDR3 is CASSLSPTSYEQYF. The DNA for the CDR3 is TGTGCCAGCAGCCTATCCCCGACTAGCTACGAGCAGTACTTC. The full variable domain, with the rest looked up from reference TRBV11-3 and TRBJ2-7, is EAGVVQSPRYKIIEKKQPVAFWCNPISGHNTLYWYLQNLGQGPELLIRYENEEAVDDSQLPKDRFSAERLKGVDSTLKIQPAELGDSAVYLCASSLSPTSYEQYFGPGTRLTVT.

The chain employs TRBV7-2 and TRBJ2-1; 8 positions match TRBD2. Germline trimming cut 5 bases from V and 6 bases from J; bases unmatched to any gene: 6. Per germline, CDR1 SGHTA and CDR2 FQGNSA. This CDR3 is built from 14 residues. The CDR3 spells CASSGRLATNEQFF. In DNA, the CDR3 is TGTGCCAGCAGCGGGAGACTAGCGACCAATGAGCAGTTCTTC.

V and J are TRBV21-1 and TRBJ1-4; TRBD1 reflects the table's D call only, with no check against the DNA. TRBV21-1 corresponds to a pseudogene. This CDR3 has 16 amino acids. CDR3 protein: CASSKSSGQGSEKLFF. Written as DNA, the CDR3 is TGTGCCAGCAGCAAAAGTTCGGGACAGGGAAGTGAAAAACTGTTTTTT.

The chain has TRBV7-3 and TRBJ2-1, with D maybe TRBD2 (5 bases). This CDR3 comprises 14 residues. Germline V gives CDR1 SGHTA, CDR2 FQGTGA. V lost 6 bases and J lost 8, with 17 bases in between. The CDR3, as DNA: TGTGCCAGCAGTCAAGTGGGCTTGGGAGATGAGCAGTTCTTC. Translation: CASSQVGLGDEQFF.